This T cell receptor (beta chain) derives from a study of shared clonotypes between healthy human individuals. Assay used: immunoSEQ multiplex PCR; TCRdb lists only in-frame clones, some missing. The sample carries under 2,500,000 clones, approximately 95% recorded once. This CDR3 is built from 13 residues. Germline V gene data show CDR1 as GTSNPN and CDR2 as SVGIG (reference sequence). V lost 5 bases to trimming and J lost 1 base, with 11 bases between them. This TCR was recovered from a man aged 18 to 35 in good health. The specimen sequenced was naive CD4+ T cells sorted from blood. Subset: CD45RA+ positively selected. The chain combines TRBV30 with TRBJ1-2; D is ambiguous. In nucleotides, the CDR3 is TGTGCCTGGGTACCGGAGCGTAACTATGGCTACACCTTC. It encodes CAWVPERNYGYTF.